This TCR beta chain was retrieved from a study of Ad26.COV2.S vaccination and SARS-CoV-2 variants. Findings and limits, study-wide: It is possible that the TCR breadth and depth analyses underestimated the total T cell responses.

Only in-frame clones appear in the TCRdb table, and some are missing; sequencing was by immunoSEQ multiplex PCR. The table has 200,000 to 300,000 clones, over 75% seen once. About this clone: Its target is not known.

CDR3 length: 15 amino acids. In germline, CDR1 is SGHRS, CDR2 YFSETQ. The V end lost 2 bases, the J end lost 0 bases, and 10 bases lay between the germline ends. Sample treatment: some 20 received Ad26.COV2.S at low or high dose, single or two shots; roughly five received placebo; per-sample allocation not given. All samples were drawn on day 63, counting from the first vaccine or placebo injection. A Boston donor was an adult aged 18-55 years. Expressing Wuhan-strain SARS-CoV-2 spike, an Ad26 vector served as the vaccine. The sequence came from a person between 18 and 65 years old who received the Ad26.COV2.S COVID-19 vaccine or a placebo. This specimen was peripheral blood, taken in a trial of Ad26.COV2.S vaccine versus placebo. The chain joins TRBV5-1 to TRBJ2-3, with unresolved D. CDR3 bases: TGCGCCAGCAGCTTCGATCGGCCTAGCACAGATACGCAGTATTTT. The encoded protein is CASSFDRPSTDTQYF.